This T cell receptor beta chain was captured by sequencing in a study of cytomegalovirus exposure and HLA in healthy donors. About the research overall: Of 300 to 500 genotyped donors, 70% to 85% clustered with self-reported Caucasian donors.

This CDR3 comprises 16 residues. Losses at the gene ends were 0 bases for V and 4 bases for J; bases not matched to a gene: 5. Germline values: CDR1 LGHNA, CDR2 YNFKEQ. In the PCR, 60 Vbeta and 13 Jbeta primers were used. This table comes from immunoSEQ multiplex PCR, and its TCRdb copy is limited to in-frame clones, with some not included. The data contain roughly 140,000 clones, 70% to 80% of them singletons. The source is a woman in her forties or fifties in good health and CMV-seronegative. The chain has TRBV4-2 and TRBJ1-3; 8 bases match TRBD1. What was sequenced was PBMCs. The CDR3 spells CASSQDQGAVGNTIYF. Here the CDR3 DNA reads TGTGCCAGCAGCCAAGATCAGGGGGCAGTAGGAAACACCATATATTTT.